This TCR beta chain is drawn from a study of cytomegalovirus exposure and HLA in healthy donors. Study summary: Researchers previously reported finding 117 million unique TCR beta sequences from roughly 180 million T cells.

In the PCR, 60 Vbeta and 13 Jbeta primers were used. TCRdb's copy holds only in-frame clones and misses some; the assay was immunoSEQ multiplex PCR. The sample comprises about 110,000 clones, 69% of which are singletons, and more than 2.5% rests with the top ten. Germline V lookup: CDR1 MNHEY, CDR2 SMNVEV (reference sequence). The CDR3 totals 15 residues. Trimming removed 0 bases from V and 6 bases from J; junction bases left unmatched: 5. Concerning this clone: No antigen is known for it.

General study results and limits: Previously analyzed data showed that most TCR beta V segments were productive at a frequency of about 87% or about 30%.

This clonotype was sampled from a man aged 25 to 40 in good health and CMV-seronegative. The source material was PBMCs. The gene calls are TRBV27 and TRBJ2-1, with 7 bases matching TRBD2. The CDR3, as DNA: TGTGCCAGCAGTTTATCGCGCGGGAGACGCAATGAGCAGTTCTTC. It yields the protein CASSLSRGRRNEQFF.